These T cell receptor beta chains were read from a single sample in a study of blood T cell repertoires in COVID-19. Assay used: immunoSEQ multiplex PCR; TCRdb lists only in-frame clones, some missing. This table has about 400,000 clones, 70% to 90% appearing once. Sequenced input: PBMCs or T cells enriched from blood (not recorded which). The receptor source for this set is a woman aged 40 to 49 with acute COVID-19. Each CDR3 is given with its conserved first and last residue. The order of the fields is V gene, clone size, J gene, CDR3 protein. Expanded clones are given a class, and other clones once, few, many or no size at all.

TRBV5-1,once,TRBJ2-3,CASSLDSSGVGDTQYF
TRBV2,.,TRBJ2-7,CASNPQGVPYEQYF
TRBV6-7,once,TRBJ2-2,CASSYSKDLAGFFGELFF
TRBV2,.,TRBJ2-7,CASRVTGAQVYEQYF
TRBV3-1/TRBV3-2,.,TRBJ2-5,CASRQDWTGVYF
TRBV7-9,.,TRBJ2-7,CASGTGTAPYEQYF
TRBV30,once,TRBJ2-3,CAWSALAGGRDTQYF
TRBV3-1/TRBV3-2,.,TRBJ1-1,CASSQPAGNTEAFF
TRBV13,once,TRBJ2-5,CASSLSDRWETQYF
TRBV6-5,few,TRBJ1-5,CASRQGWNNQPQHF
TRBV27,few,TRBJ1-5,CASGRGQLNNQPQHF
TRBV3-1/TRBV3-2,.,TRBJ2-1,CASSQRAGTSGVDEQFF
TRBV3-1/TRBV3-2,.,TRBJ2-7,CASSRGYEQYF
TRBV2,once,TRBJ1-2,CASRERTGIYGYTF
TRBV5-5,.,TRBJ1-1,CASSPWQGLDTEAFF
TRBV6-6,.,TRBJ1-5,CASSYEINQPQHF
TRBV5-1,once,TRBJ1-4,CASSLKQGRSNEKLFF
TRBV7-8,.,TRBJ2-7,CASSLAARGGFYEQYF
TRBV30,few,TRBJ1-6,CAWTTGGPLHF
TRBV3-1/TRBV3-2,.,TRBJ1-5,CASSPKGALRGNQPQHF
TRBV7-9,once,TRBJ1-2,CASSFQGINYGYTF
TRBV18,.,TRBJ2-3,CASSPGQGPDTQYF
TRBV5-1,.,TRBJ2-7,CASSLTSGGLQQYF
TRBV30,.,TRBJ2-5,CAWSVGGAQETQYF
TRBV6-5,.,TRBJ1-4,CASRTRHDNEKLFF
TRBV5-4,.,TRBJ1-3,CASSGRQAGNTIYF